What follows are 21 T cell receptor beta chains derived from one specimen sequenced in a study of T-cell memory formation after mild COVID-19. One entry per CDR3 protein results from TCRdb running MiXCR on the 5' RACE reads. The sample consists of 350,000 to 450,000 distinct CDR3 sequences, roughly a quarter of them appearing once. Material: PBMCs or a T cell subset sorted from them (not recorded which). The receptor set was obtained from an adult woman who had mild COVID-19 (a few samples of this study predate the infection). Cell type and time point are not known.

Turning to this clonotype: The junction shows a germline mismatch at one end, possibly a read error. This sequence joins TRBV24-1 and TRBJ2-1; no clear D gene. Germline CDR1 reads KGHDR; CDR2 reads SFDVKD. The CDR3 consists of 9 residues. For the CDR3, the DNA is TGTGCCACCAGTGGTCGGAGAAGCTTC. It yields the protein CATSGRRSF.

The V gene is TRBV11-2, the J gene TRBJ2-1, with 8 bases fitting TRBD2. Trimming at V came to 5 bases and at J to 4 bases, leaving 10 bases not matched to a gene. Germline CDR1 reads SGHAT; CDR2 reads FQNNGV. The CDR3 is 16 residues long. The CDR3 here is CASSPRPGRGYNEQFF. CDR3 sequence (DNA): TGTGCCAGCAGCCCCCGTCCCGGGAGGGGATACAATGAGCAGTTCTTC.

V and J are TRBV12-3 or TRBV12-4 and TRBJ2-1, with D unresolved. This CDR3 region has 14 residues. The V gene lost 2 bases and the J gene lost 5 bases, with 10 bases spanning the gap. This chain's CDR3 is CASSLRAGDNEQFF. In nucleotides, the CDR3 is TGTGCCAGCAGTTTAAGGGCAGGTGACAATGAGCAGTTCTTC.

Notes on this clonotype: A junction end diverges from the germline sequence, so it may reflect a read error. The V gene is TRBV27, the J gene TRBJ2-2; weak D call: TRBD2 (6 bases). The CDR3 spans 16 residues. Germline CDR1 and CDR2: MNHEY and SMNVEV (reference sequence). The CDR3 spells CASSRPLAANIGELFF. In DNA, the CDR3 is TGTGCCAGCAGTCGACCACTAGCAGCGAACATCGGGGAGCTGTTTTTT.

The rearrangement links TRBV7-3 to TRBJ2-1; D is unresolved. The CDR3 has 14 amino acids. Per germline, CDR1 SGHTA and CDR2 FQGTGA. V dropped 5 bases and J dropped 0 bases, with 8 bases sitting between them. The CDR3 DNA reads TGTGCCAGCAGCCTAGACACCTCCTACAATGAGCAGTTCTTC. Protein sequence: CASSLDTSYNEQFF. Filled out from reference TRBV7-3 and TRBJ2-1, the complete variable domain reads GAGVSQTPSNKVTEKGKYVELRCDPISGHTALYWYRQSLGQGPEFLIYFQGTGAADDSGLPNDRFFAVRPEGSVSTLKIQRTERGDSAVYLCASSLDTSYNEQFFGPGTRLTVL.

This rearrangement joins TRBV5-1 to TRBJ2-3; D not certain. Per the germline V gene, CDR1 is SGHRS and CDR2 is YFSETQ. Trimming stripped 4 bases from V and 2 bases from J, with 17 bases between. The CDR3 contains 16 residues. The CDR3 region is CASSAGTSISTDTQYF. The DNA of the CDR3 is TGCGCCAGCAGCGCCGGTACCTCGATTTCCACAGATACGCAGTATTTT.

The chain has TRBV4-1 and TRBJ2-6; D uncertain. This CDR3 is built from 15 residues. From germline, CDR1 is MGHRA and CDR2 YSYEKL. The V and J ends lost 6 bases and 0 bases respectively, with 9 bases between them. The CDR3 sequence: CASRTVASGANVLTF. The CDR3 nucleotides read TGCGCCAGCAGAACAGTAGCCTCTGGGGCCAACGTCCTGACTTTC.

This clonotype has more than one count but fewer than ten. The rearrangement joins TRBV24-1 to TRBJ2-3; tentatively, D is TRBD1 or TRBD2 (5 bases each). This CDR3 has 14 amino acids. Germline assignment: CDR1 KGHDR and CDR2 SFDVKD. The V gene lost 4 bases and the J gene lost 2 bases, with 9 bases spanning the gap. CDR3: CATSEGTDTDTQYF. DNA for the CDR3: TGTGCCACCAGTGAAGGGACGGACACAGATACGCAGTATTTT.

Here the CDR3 DNA reads TGCAGTGCTAGAGCAAGTTGGGAGCAGCCCCAGCATTTT. Protein: CSARASWEQPQHF. The chain uses TRBV20-1 and TRBJ1-5; D call uncertain. Germline assignment: CDR1 DFQATT and CDR2 SNEGSKA (reference sequence). Trimming cost V 1 base and J 7 bases, with 11 bases left between them. This CDR3 region has 13 residues.

This clonotype was counted between two and nine times. This chain connects TRBV5-1 to TRBJ2-1; 7 positions agree with TRBD2. V lost 3 bases, J lost 8 bases, and 5 bases stayed unmatched. This CDR3 contains 13 residues. Per germline, CDR1 SGHRS and CDR2 YFSETQ. The DNA of the CDR3 is TGCGCCAGCAGCTCGGTGGGGGGGTATGAGCAGTTCTTC. Protein product: CASSSVGGYEQFF. Looking up the rest from reference TRBV5-1 and TRBJ2-1 gives the full variable domain: KAGVTQTPRYLIKTRGQQVTLSCSPISGHRSVSWYQQTPGQGLQFLFEYFSETQRNKGNFPGRFSGRQFSNSRSEMNVSTLELGDSALYLCASSSVGGYEQFFGPGTRLTVL.

The rearrangement uses TRBV27 and TRBJ2-7, with TRBD2 as a possible D gene (5 bases). Germline V gives CDR1 MNHEY, CDR2 SMNVEV (reference sequence). The CDR3 contains 14 residues. V dropped 8 bases and J dropped 2 bases, with 16 bases sitting between them. In DNA form, the CDR3 reads TGTGCCAGCGCCGGTGGGAGCGGTACCTACGAGCAGTACTTC. This codes for CASAGGSGTYEQYF.

The chain uses TRBV29-1 and TRBJ1-2; D gene ambiguous. Trimming pared 3 bases from V and 0 bases from J, leaving 14 bases between. Looked up from germline, CDR1 is SQVTM and CDR2 is ANQGSEA. The CDR3 extends over 15 amino acids. The DNA of the CDR3 is TGCAGCGTTGAGGGATCACGGGTGACTAACTATGGCTACACCTTC. Translation gives CSVEGSRVTNYGYTF.

This clonotype has a count of ten or more. This chain joins TRBV6-6 and TRBJ1-6, with 7 bases identical to TRBD1. After removal of 5 bases from V and 0 bases from J, the junction contained 7 bases not matched to a gene. CDR3 length equals 17 residues. Germline CDR1 is MNHNY and CDR2 is SVGAGI (reference sequence). CDR3 protein: CASSPPQGSSYNSPLHF. The CDR3 nucleotides are TGTGCCAGCAGTCCCCCACAGGGGAGCTCCTATAATTCACCCCTCCACTTT.

The sample holds a few counts of this clonotype. The V call is TRBV12-3 or TRBV12-4, the J call TRBJ2-2; D unclear. Trimming removed 6 bases at V and 4 bases at J, with 9 bases between. The CDR3 loop spans 13 amino acids. The chain's CDR3 is CASRDPPTGELFF. CDR3 nucleotides: TGTGCCAGCAGGGACCCTCCCACCGGGGAGCTGTTTTTT.

This clonotype was counted a few times. One end of the junction fails to match germline, which may point to a read error. This chain uses TRBV19 with TRBJ1-1; TRBD1 might be the D (5 bases). The CDR3 extends over 13 amino acids. Germline loops: CDR1 LNHDA, CDR2 SQIVND (reference sequence). Here the CDR3 DNA reads TGTGCCAGTACCCTGGGCAGGGCCTCGGTTGAGGTCTTT. Translation gives CASTLGRASVEVF.

This clonotype has a handful of counts. The chain uses TRBV7-2 and TRBJ2-3, with 11 positions matching TRBD1. Looked up from germline, CDR1 is SGHTA and CDR2 is FQGNSA. The junction had 10 bases not matched to a gene; V was cut back by 3 bases and J by 11 bases. The CDR3 extends over 15 amino acids. Here the CDR3 DNA reads TGTGCCAGCAGCTTCTCTCTTTTCGGGACAGGGGGGCAGTATTTT. Amino acids: CASSFSLFGTGGQYF. Combining the CDR3 with reference TRBV7-2 and TRBJ2-3 gives the whole variable domain GAGVSQSPSNKVTEKGKDVELRCDPISGHTALYWYRQSLGQGLEFLIYFQGNSAPDKSGLPSDRFSAERTGGSVSTLTIQRTQQEDSAVYLCASSFSLFGTGGQYFGPGTRLTVL.

The chain couples TRBV3-1 to TRBJ2-7, with 8 bases that match TRBD2. Germline lookup yields CDR1 LGHDT and CDR2 YNNKEL (reference sequence). With V trimmed by 6 bases and J by 0 bases, 4 bases remained unmatched. The CDR3 runs 14 residues. CDR3 sequence: CASRSSGLSYEQYF. DNA of the CDR3: TGTGCCAGCAGATCTAGCGGGCTCTCCTACGAGCAGTACTTC.

This clonotype has more than one count but fewer than ten. The chain joins TRBV4-3 to TRBJ1-5; D ambiguous. Trimming left V 0 bases short and J 0 bases short, with 9 bases between. Germline assignment: CDR1 LGHNA and CDR2 YSLEER. This CDR3 is 16 amino acids long. As DNA, the CDR3 is TGCGCCAGCAGCCAAGATCCCATAGATAGCAATCAGCCCCAGCATTTT. Translated: CASSQDPIDSNQPQHF.

The V gene is TRBV7-9, the J gene TRBJ2-3; D not resolved. Germline V CDR1 and CDR2: SEHNR, FQNEAQ (reference sequence). V was trimmed by 3 bases and J by 0 bases, leaving 16 bases between them. CDR3 length: 17 amino acids. The CDR3 protein is CASSFVAVLASTDTQYF. CDR3 in DNA: TGTGCCAGCAGCTTTGTGGCAGTTCTCGCTAGCACAGATACGCAGTATTTT.

This clonotype was counted a few times. The rearrangement links TRBV12-3 or TRBV12-4 to TRBJ2-7, with 10 bases aligning to TRBD2. This CDR3 is built from 15 residues. Trimming removed 2 bases from V and 3 bases from J; junction bases left unmatched: 4. The CDR3 spells CASSLLAGAIYEQYF. The DNA of the CDR3 is TGTGCCAGCAGTTTACTAGCGGGGGCAATCTACGAGCAGTACTTC.

The rearrangement joins TRBV7-2 to TRBJ1-2, with D possibly matching TRBD1 (5 bases). Germline V gene lookup returns CDR1 SGHTA and CDR2 FQGNSA. V was cut by 0 bases and J by 7 bases, with 9 bases left in between. The CDR3 runs 13 residues. The CDR3 is CASSLARDGGYTF. The CDR3 DNA is TGTGCCAGCAGCTTAGCTCGGGACGGTGGCTACACCTTC.